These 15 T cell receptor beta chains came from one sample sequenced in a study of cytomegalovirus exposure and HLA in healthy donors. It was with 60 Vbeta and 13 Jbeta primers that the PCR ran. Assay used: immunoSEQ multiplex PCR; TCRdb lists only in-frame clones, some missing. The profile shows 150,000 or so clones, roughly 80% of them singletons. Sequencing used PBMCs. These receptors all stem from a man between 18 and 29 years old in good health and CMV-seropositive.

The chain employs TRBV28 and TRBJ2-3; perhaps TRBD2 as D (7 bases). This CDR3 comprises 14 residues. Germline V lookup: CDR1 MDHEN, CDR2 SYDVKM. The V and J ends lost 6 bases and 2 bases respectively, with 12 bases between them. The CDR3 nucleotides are TGTGCCAGCAGCCAAGGGGGGGACACAGATACGCAGTATTTT. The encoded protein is CASSQGGDTDTQYF.

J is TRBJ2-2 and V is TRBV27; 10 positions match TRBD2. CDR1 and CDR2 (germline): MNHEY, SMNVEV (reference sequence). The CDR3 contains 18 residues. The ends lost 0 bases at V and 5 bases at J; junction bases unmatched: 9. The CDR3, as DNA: TGTGCCAGCAGTTTATCGGTGACTAGCGGGCAAGGGACCGGGGAGCTGTTTTTT. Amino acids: CASSLSVTSGQGTGELFF.

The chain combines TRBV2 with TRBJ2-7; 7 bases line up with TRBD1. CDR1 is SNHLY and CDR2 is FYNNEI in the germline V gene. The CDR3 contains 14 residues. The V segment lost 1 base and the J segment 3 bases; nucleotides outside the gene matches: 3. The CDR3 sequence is CASSEGQGDYEQYF. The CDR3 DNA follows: TGTGCCAGCAGTGAAGGGCAGGGGGACTACGAGCAGTACTTC.

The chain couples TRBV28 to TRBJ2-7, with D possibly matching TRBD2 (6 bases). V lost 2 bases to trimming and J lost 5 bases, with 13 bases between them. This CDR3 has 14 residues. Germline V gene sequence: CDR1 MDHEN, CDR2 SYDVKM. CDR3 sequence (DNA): TGTGCCAGCAGTTTAATGGCGGGATGGAACGAGCAGTACTTC. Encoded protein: CASSLMAGWNEQYF.

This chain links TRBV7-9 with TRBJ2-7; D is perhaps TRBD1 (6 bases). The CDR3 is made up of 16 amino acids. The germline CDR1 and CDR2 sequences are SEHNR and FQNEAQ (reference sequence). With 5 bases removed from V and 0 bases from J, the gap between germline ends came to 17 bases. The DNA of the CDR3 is TGTGCCAGCAGCGATACTCGGACGGGACACTCCTACGAGCAGTACTTC. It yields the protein CASSDTRTGHSYEQYF.

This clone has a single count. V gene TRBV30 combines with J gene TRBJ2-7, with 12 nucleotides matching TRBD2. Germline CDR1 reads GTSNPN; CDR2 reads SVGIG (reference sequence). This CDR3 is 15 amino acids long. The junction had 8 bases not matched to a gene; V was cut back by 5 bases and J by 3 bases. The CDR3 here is CAWGKLAGGGYEQYF. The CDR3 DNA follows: TGTGCCTGGGGTAAACTAGCGGGAGGTGGCTACGAGCAGTACTTC.

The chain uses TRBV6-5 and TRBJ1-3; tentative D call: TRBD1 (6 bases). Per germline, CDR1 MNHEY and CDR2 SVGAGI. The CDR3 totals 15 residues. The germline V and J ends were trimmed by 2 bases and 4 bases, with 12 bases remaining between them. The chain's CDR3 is CASSYDRHSGNTIYF. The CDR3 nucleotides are TGTGCCAGCAGTTACGACAGGCACTCGGGAAACACCATATATTTT.

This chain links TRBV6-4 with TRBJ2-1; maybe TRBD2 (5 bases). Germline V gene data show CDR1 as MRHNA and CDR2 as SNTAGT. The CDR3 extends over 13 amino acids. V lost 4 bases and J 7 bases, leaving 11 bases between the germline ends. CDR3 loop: CASSGTLGNEQFF. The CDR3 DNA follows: TGTGCCAGCAGTGGGACTCTAGGGAATGAGCAGTTCTTC.

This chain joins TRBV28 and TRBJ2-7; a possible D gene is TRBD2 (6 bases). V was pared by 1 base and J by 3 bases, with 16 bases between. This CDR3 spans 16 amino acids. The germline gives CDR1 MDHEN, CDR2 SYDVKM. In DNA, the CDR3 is TGTGCCAGCAGTTTATCCGGGGGAAATGCTATCTACGAGCAGTACTTC. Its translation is CASSLSGGNAIYEQYF.

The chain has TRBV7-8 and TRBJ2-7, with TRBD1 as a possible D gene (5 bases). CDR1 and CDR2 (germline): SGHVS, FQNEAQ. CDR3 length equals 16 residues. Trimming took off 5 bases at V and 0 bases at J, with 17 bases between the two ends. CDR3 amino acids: CASSTAPMDTSYEQYF. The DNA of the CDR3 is TGTGCCAGCAGCACCGCCCCAATGGACACCTCCTACGAGCAGTACTTC.

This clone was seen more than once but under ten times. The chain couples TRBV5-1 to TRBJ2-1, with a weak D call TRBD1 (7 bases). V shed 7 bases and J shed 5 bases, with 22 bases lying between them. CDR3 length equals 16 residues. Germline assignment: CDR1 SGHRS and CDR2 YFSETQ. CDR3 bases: TGCGCCAGCGGCGGAGGGGGCCAAGTAGCCGACAATGAGCAGTTCTTC. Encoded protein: CASGGGGQVADNEQFF.

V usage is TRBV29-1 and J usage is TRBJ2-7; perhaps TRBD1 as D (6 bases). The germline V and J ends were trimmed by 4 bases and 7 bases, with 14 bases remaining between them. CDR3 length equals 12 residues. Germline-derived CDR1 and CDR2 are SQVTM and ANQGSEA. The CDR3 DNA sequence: TGCAGCGTTGGTTTGGCAGGGGAAGAGCAGTACTTC. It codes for CSVGLAGEEQYF.

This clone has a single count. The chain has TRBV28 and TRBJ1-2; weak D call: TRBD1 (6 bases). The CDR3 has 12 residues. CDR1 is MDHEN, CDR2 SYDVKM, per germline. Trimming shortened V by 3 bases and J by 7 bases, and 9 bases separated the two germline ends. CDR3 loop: CASSLQGCGYTF. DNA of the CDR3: TGTGCCAGCAGTTTGCAGGGGTGTGGCTACACCTTC.

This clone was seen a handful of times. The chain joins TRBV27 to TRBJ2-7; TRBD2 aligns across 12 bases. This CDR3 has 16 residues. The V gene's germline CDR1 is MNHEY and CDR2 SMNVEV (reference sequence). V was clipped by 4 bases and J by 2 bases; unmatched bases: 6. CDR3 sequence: CASSSLAGGRAYEQYF. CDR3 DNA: TGTGCCAGCAGTTCCCTAGCGGGAGGGCGGGCCTACGAGCAGTACTTC.

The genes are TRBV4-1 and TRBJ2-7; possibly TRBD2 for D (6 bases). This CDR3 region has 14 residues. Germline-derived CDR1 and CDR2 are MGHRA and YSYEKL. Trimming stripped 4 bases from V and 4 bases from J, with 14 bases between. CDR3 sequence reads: CASSLGGTTYEQYF. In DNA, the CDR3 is TGCGCCAGCAGCCTTGGAGGGACCACATACGAGCAGTACTTC.